This TCR beta chain is from a study of response to subunit inactivated influenza vaccine. Trimming removed 7 bases at V and 0 bases at J, with 14 bases between. This CDR3 comprises 15 residues. This clonotype was observed a few times. The antigen remains undetermined. Findings and limits, study-wide: The authors offered the suggestion that each seasonal influenza vaccination recruits few new T cells.

Using its own MiXCR run on the RT-PCR reads, TCRdb lists one record per CDR3 protein. Of about 160,000 distinct CDR3 sequences in the sample, approximately 12% were seen once. The chain joins TRBV12-3 or TRBV12-4 to TRBJ2-3; D tentatively fits TRBD1 or TRBD2 (6 bases each). The TCR comes from a man aged 50-75 years who received an inactivated influenza vaccine. The sample in question was CD8+ T cells sorted from PBMCs, obtained less than 25 months after vaccination. The CDR3 region has the DNA TGTGCCAGCAAACGGGGGCCCTATAGCACAGATACGCAGTATTTT. This encodes CASKRGPYSTDTQYF.